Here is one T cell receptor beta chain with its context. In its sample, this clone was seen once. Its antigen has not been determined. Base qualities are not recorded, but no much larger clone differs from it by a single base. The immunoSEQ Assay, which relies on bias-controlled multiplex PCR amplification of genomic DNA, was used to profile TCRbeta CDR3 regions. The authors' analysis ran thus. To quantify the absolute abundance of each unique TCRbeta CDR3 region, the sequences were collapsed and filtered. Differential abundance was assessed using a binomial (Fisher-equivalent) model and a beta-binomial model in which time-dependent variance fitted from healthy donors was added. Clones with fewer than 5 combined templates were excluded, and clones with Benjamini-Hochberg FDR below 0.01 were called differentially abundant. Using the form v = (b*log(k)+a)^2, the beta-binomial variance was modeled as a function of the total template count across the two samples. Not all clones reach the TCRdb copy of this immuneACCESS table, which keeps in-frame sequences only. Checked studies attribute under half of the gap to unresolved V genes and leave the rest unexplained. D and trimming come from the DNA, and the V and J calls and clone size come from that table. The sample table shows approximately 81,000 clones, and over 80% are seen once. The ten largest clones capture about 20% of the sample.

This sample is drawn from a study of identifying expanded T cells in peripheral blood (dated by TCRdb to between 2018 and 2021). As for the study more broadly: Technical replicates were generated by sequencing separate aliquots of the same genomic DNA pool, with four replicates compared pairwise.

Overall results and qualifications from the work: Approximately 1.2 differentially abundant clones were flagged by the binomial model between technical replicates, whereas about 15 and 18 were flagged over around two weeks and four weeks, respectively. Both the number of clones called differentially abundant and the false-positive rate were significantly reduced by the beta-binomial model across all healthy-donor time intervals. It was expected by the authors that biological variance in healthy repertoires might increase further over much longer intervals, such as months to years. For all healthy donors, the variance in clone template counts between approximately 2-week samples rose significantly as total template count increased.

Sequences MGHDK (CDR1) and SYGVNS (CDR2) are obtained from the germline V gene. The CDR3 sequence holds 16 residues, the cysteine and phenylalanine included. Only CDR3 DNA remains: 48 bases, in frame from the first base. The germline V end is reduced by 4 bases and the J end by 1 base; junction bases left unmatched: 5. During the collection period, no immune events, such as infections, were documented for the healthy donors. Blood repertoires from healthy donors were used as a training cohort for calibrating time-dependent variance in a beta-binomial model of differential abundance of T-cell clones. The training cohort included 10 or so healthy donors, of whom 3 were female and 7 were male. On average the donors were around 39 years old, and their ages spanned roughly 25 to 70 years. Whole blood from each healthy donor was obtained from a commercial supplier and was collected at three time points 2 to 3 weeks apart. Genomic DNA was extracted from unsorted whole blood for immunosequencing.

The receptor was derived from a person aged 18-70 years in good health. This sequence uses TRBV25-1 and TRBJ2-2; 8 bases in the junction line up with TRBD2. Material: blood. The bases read TGTGCCAGCAGTGCGGGGGCGGGAGGGAACACCGGGGAGCTGTTTTTT. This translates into CASSAGAGGNTGELFF.